The entry that follows covers one T cell receptor (beta chain) sequence. Its antigen is still unknown. A much larger clone sits a single nucleotide away, making a read error possible. Germline V gene data show CDR1 as SGHKS and CDR2 as YYEKEE (reference sequence). The CDR3 contains 14 residues. This entry belongs to a study of type 1 regulatory T cells. Background on the study: T-allo10 is a Tr1-enriched, alloantigen-specific CD4 T cell product made in vitro.

Each CDR3 protein is one row after TCRdb ran MiXCR on the reads. The repertoire has 20,000 or so distinct CDR3 sequences, more than 45% of them found once; the top ten carry 4.8%. The specimen was cultured T cells, either the whole culture or a sorted T cell fraction (not recorded which). This clonotype was obtained from a human donor in good health. V is TRBV5-5 and J is TRBJ1-1, with a tentative D call TRBD1 (5 bases). The CDR3 nucleotides are TGTGCCAGCAGCTTGGCGGGGACGAACACTGAAACTTTCTTT. Its protein product is CASSLAGTNTETFF. Full variable domain (missing parts from reference TRBV5-5 and TRBJ1-1): DAGVTQSPTHLIKTRGQQVTLRCSPISGHKSVSWYQQVLGQGPQFIFQYYEKEERGRGNFPDRFSARQFPNYSSELNVNALLLGDSALYLCASSLAGTNTETFFGQGTRLTVV.